This T cell receptor (beta chain) was sequenced in a study of blood T cell repertoires in COVID-19. In the study overall: PBMCs, B-cell-depleted T cells, or T cells were the source of the cDNA or gDNA that made up the material.

Only in-frame clones appear in the TCRdb table, and some are missing; sequencing was by immunoSEQ multiplex PCR. The sample has about 360,000 clones, roughly four fifths seen once. Trimming shortened V by 6 bases and J by 2 bases, and 7 bases separated the two germline ends. The V gene's germline CDR1 is SQVTM and CDR2 ANQGSEA. This CDR3 is 12 amino acids long. The clonotype comes from a human donor with acute or convalescent COVID-19. The donor label of this sample is uncertain. The chain joins TRBV29-1 to TRBJ2-2; D unresolved. The sequenced sample was peripheral blood. In DNA form, the CDR3 reads TGCAGCGTCGCGTTCAACACCGGGGAGCTGTTTTTT. Protein sequence: CSVAFNTGELFF.